A single sample gave rise to the 4 T cell receptor beta chains below, sequenced in a study of cytomegalovirus exposure and HLA in healthy donors. PCR employed 60 Vbeta and 13 Jbeta primers. Method: immunoSEQ multiplex PCR; TCRdb's copy keeps in-frame clones and lacks some. The sample contains approximately 140,000 clones, 73% of which appear only once. Sequencing was carried out using PBMCs. The receptors derive from a human donor in good health.

The J gene is TRBJ1-1, the V gene TRBV19, with D possibly matching TRBD1 (6 bases). Germline V gene sequence: CDR1 LNHDA, CDR2 SQIVND (reference sequence). Between the trimmed V and J ends, which lost 10 bases and 5 bases, there was a span of 17 bases. The CDR3 consists of 13 residues. The CDR3 sequence is CATTTGGSTEAFF. The CDR3 nucleotides are TGTGCCACAACAACTGGGGGCTCAACTGAAGCTTTCTTT.

This clone has just one count. CDR3 sequence reads: CASSPPGGQGSFGGYTF. The CDR3 DNA follows: TGCGCCAGCAGCCCTCCGGGTGGACAGGGGAGTTTTGGAGGCTACACCTTC. The genes are TRBV4-1 and TRBJ1-2; 9 nucleotides agree with TRBD1. The CDR3 is 17 residues long. Per germline, CDR1 MGHRA and CDR2 YSYEKL. After removal of 4 bases from V and 8 bases from J, the junction contained 17 bases not matched to a gene.

The CDR3 loop is CASSYAGLLDTPLYF. The CDR3 DNA reads as TGTGCCAGCAGTTACGCGGGACTGCTGGACACCCCTTTATATTTT. This chain links TRBV6-5 with TRBJ1-3, with D possibly being TRBD1 (5 bases). The length of the CDR3 is 15 residues. V was trimmed by 2 bases and J by 14 bases, leaving 22 bases between them. CDR1 is MNHEY, CDR2 SVGAGI, per germline.

V gene TRBV29-1 combines with J gene TRBJ1-5, with D possibly matching TRBD1 (5 bases). Trimming cost V 7 bases and J 7 bases, with 17 bases left between them. This CDR3 has 13 amino acids. Germline V gene sequence: CDR1 SQVTM, CDR2 ANQGSEA. CDR3 DNA: TGCAGCGCAGCAGGGCAGGTTGGGCAGCCCCAGCATTTT. Protein: CSAAGQVGQPQHF.